Listed below are T cell receptor beta chains from one sample, sequenced in a study of blood T cells in healthy people across ages. TCRdb independently ran MiXCR on the 5' RACE reads; one entry per CDR3 protein. The sample holds 1.5 million to 2 million distinct CDR3 sequences, about two fifths seen once. The sample taken for sequencing was blood. All receptors derive from a human donor in good health. Each CDR3 is given with its conserved first and last residue. D genes are given only for firm matches. Expanded clones are given a class, and other clones once, few, many or no size at all.

DNA,CDR3,J,size,V,D
TGTGCCAGCAGGCCCTGGACAGGGAAATCTTACAATGAGCAGTTCTTC,CASRPWTGKSYNEQFF,TRBJ2-1,.,TRBV13,TRBD1
TGTGCCAGCAGTTACATTATACGGACAGGGGCCGACAATGAGCAGTTCTTC,CASSYIIRTGADNEQFF,TRBJ2-1,.,TRBV6-2/TRBV6-3,TRBD1
TGTGCCACCAGCAGAGAATACCACAGGGGTGGTGACTATGGCTACACCTTC,CATSREYHRGGDYGYTF,TRBJ1-2,.,TRBV15,TRBD1
TGTGCCATCAGTGAGTCTATAAGTAACGAGCAGTACTTC,CAISESISNEQYF,TRBJ2-7,few,TRBV10-3,.
TGCAGTGCTAGAGTTGGTGTAACTAATGAAAAACTGTTTTTT,CSARVGVTNEKLFF,TRBJ1-4,.,TRBV20-1,.
TGTGCCAGCAGTTTAACGGGGCCCGTTAACTATGGCTACACCTTC,CASSLTGPVNYGYTF,TRBJ1-2,.,TRBV12-3/TRBV12-4,.
TGTGCCAGCAGTGATATTTGGGGATACACCTTC,CASSDIWGYTF,TRBJ1-2,few,TRBV6-1,.
TGTGCCAGCAGCGAGGGACAGGGCTCTGGGGCCAACGTCCTGACTTTC,CASSEGQGSGANVLTF,TRBJ2-6,.,TRBV9,TRBD1
TGTGCCAGCAGCATGACTCGCGGAAGCAATCAGCCCCAGCATTTT,CASSMTRGSNQPQHF,TRBJ1-5,.,TRBV28,.
TGTGCCAGCAGCTTAGTCCTGGACTCGCCATCCTCCTACGAGCAGTACTTC,CASSLVLDSPSSYEQYF,TRBJ2-7,.,TRBV7-9,.
TGCAGCGCGGTGCCACAGGGGAACACTGAAGCTTTCTTT,CSAVPQGNTEAFF,TRBJ1-1,few,TRBV29-1,.
TGTGCCGGCAGCTTAGGAGGGGTCCTACTGCCCAACTATGGCTACACCTTC,CAGSLGGVLLPNYGYTF,TRBJ1-2,.,TRBV13,.
TGTGCCAGCAGCCAAGAATCAGGTGTGGGGCAGTTCTTC,CASSQESGVGQFF,TRBJ2-1,few,TRBV3-1,.